These 22 T cell receptor beta chains originate from one sample sequenced in a study of response to subunit inactivated influenza vaccine. TCRdb redid the calling of the RT-PCR reads with MiXCR, one entry per CDR3 protein. This sample yields about 160,000 distinct CDR3 sequences, of which approximately 10% are seen a single time; 9.5% to 15% belongs to the top ten. Sequencing was performed on non-naive T cells sorted from PBMCs, taken about 6 weeks after vaccination. The receptors come from a man in his forties or fifties who received an inactivated influenza vaccine.

In its sample, this clonotype was seen a few times. The CDR3 spells CASSLGSTGAAMTQYF. DNA for the CDR3: TGTGCCAGCAGCTTAGGTTCGACAGGGGCTGCTATGACGCAGTATTTT. J is TRBJ2-3 and V is TRBV7-2; 8 positions agree with TRBD1. The CDR3 sequence is 16 residues long. In germline, CDR1 is SGHTA, CDR2 FQGNSA. The junction had 12 bases not matched to a gene; V was cut back by 1 base and J by 9 bases. Full variable domain (missing parts from reference TRBV7-2 and TRBJ2-3): GAGVSQSPSNKVTEKGKDVELRCDPISGHTALYWYRQSLGQGLEFLIYFQGNSAPDKSGLPSDRFSAERTGGSVSTLTIQRTQQEDSAVYLCASSLGSTGAAMTQYFGPGTRLTVL.

The V and J genes are TRBV12-3 or TRBV12-4 and TRBJ1-6, with D unclear. V was trimmed by 2 bases and J by 7 bases, leaving 9 bases between them. The CDR3 totals 14 residues. CDR3 region: CASSLLQTNSPLHF. The CDR3 region has the DNA TGTGCCAGCAGTTTACTGCAGACCAATTCACCCCTCCACTTT.

The gene calls are TRBV6-2 or TRBV6-3 and TRBJ2-7, with D maybe TRBD1 (7 bases). CDR1 and CDR2 (germline): MNHEY, SVGEGT. V dropped 8 bases and J dropped 2 bases, with 22 bases sitting between them. The CDR3 is made up of 16 amino acids. The CDR3 loop reads CASFKRTGRGAYEQYF. CDR3 coding DNA: TGTGCCAGCTTTAAACGAACCGGCAGGGGGGCCTACGAGCAGTACTTC.

The chain uses TRBV2 and TRBJ2-5; D unresolved. The CDR3 runs 14 residues. From germline, CDR1 is SNHLY and CDR2 FYNNEI. With 7 bases removed from V and 1 base from J, the gap between germline ends came to 13 bases. The CDR3 spells CASMYANGQETQYF. The CDR3 DNA follows: TGTGCCAGCATGTACGCTAACGGCCAAGAGACCCAGTACTTC.

This clonotype was seen ten or more times. The gene calls are TRBV28 and TRBJ2-1; D remains unclear. Deletions cut 6 bases from V and 1 base from J, with 13 bases between. This CDR3 spans 15 amino acids. The V gene's germline CDR1 is MDHEN and CDR2 SYDVKM. The DNA for the CDR3 is TGTGCCAGCAGGGAGATCGCACGTTCCTACAATGAGCAGTTCTTC. Encoded protein: CASREIARSYNEQFF.

V is TRBV20-1 and J is TRBJ2-2, with 7 bases identical to TRBD1. The CDR3 has 15 amino acids. The trim removed 5 bases at V and 3 bases at J, leaving 9 bases unmatched. Germline loops: CDR1 DFQATT, CDR2 SNEGSKA (reference sequence). CDR3 nucleotide sequence: TGCAGTGCTCCGGGGACAGTCAGGGACACCGGGGAGCTGTTTTTT. Protein sequence: CSAPGTVRDTGELFF.

This clonotype was found a few times. The V call is TRBV5-1, the J call TRBJ2-2; 9 nucleotides match TRBD1. Germline V gene sequence: CDR1 SGHRS, CDR2 YFSETQ. The V segment lost 4 bases and the J segment 2 bases; nucleotides outside the gene matches: 6. The CDR3 loop spans 16 amino acids. DNA for the CDR3: TGCGCCAGCAGCCTCCGGGGACAGGGAAACACCGGGGAGCTGTTTTTT. This sequence encodes CASSLRGQGNTGELFF.

This clonotype came up many times. The rearrangement links TRBV20-1 to TRBJ2-5, with a weak D call TRBD1 (5 bases). The V end was cut by 6 bases, the J end by 0 bases, with 8 bases between. The CDR3 sequence is 12 residues long. Germline V CDR1 and CDR2: DFQATT, SNEGSKA (reference sequence). CDR3 amino acids: CSATDNQETQYF. The CDR3 DNA reads as TGCAGTGCGACGGACAACCAAGAGACCCAGTACTTC.

The DNA for the CDR3 is TGTGCCAGCATCCCCCGGGGCCAGGGGGCGCGCTACGAGCAGTACTTC. Protein product: CASIPRGQGARYEQYF. The genes are TRBV28 and TRBJ2-7; 8 bases are a match to TRBD1. The J segment lost 3 bases and the V segment lost 7 bases, leaving 14 bases of the junction unmatched. Germline lookup yields CDR1 MDHEN and CDR2 SYDVKM. This CDR3 comprises 16 residues. The full variable domain, in which reference TRBV28 and TRBJ2-7 provide the parts outside the CDR3, is DVKVTQSSRYLVKRTGEKVFLECVQDMDHENMFWYRQDPGLGLRLIYFSYDVKMKEKGDIPEGYSVSREKKERFSLILESASTNQTSMYLCASIPRGQGARYEQYFGPGTRLTVT.

The CDR3 DNA follows: TGCGCCAGCAGCTCAGAGCCGGGAGCAACTAATGAAAAACTGTTTTTT. The encoded protein is CASSSEPGATNEKLFF. This chain connects TRBV5-1 to TRBJ1-4; D gene uncertain. CDR3 size: 16 residues. Trimming took off 3 bases at V and 0 bases at J, with 12 bases between the two ends. Germline V CDR1 and CDR2: SGHRS, YFSETQ.

This clonotype was picked up many times. The chain couples TRBV4-2 to TRBJ2-7, with 10 positions matching TRBD1. Germline CDR1 reads LGHNA; CDR2 reads YNFKEQ. CDR3 length equals 12 residues. The ends lost 8 bases at V and 6 bases at J; junction bases unmatched: 4. The CDR3 DNA follows: TGTGCCAGCTCTGGACAGGGGGGCGAGCAGTACTTC. It is translated as CASSGQGGEQYF.

This clonotype has just a few counts. The DNA is omitted, as the CDR3 cannot be located on it reliably, and the CDR3 follows TCRdb's listing. The chain links TRBV5-4 to TRBJ1-2. The CDR3 spans 13 residues, counting both ends. Looked up from germline, CDR1 is SGHNT and CDR2 is YYREEE (reference sequence). CDR3 sequence reads: CASSLAFGNGYTF.

V and J are TRBV28 and TRBJ2-7; D possibly corresponds to TRBD1 (6 bases). This CDR3 is built from 15 residues. The ends were cut back, 2 bases at V and 3 bases at J, with 14 bases in the middle. Germline V CDR1 and CDR2: MDHEN, SYDVKM. CDR3 residues: CASSLQGAGVYEQYF. DNA for the CDR3: TGTGCCAGCAGTTTACAGGGCGCAGGGGTCTACGAGCAGTACTTC.

This clonotype was found many times. The chain couples TRBV29-1 to TRBJ2-1, with D tentatively TRBD1 or TRBD2 (7 bases each). V dropped 3 bases and J dropped 8 bases, with 17 bases sitting between them. CDR3 size: 14 residues. Germline V gene lookup returns CDR1 SQVTM and CDR2 ANQGSEA. The DNA for the CDR3 is TGCAGCGTTGATGGGGAGGGGGCATATTATGAGCAGTTCTTC. This gives the protein CSVDGEGAYYEQFF.

As for this clonotype: It may be a read error: a sequence one base away is much more abundant. The rearrangement uses TRBV28 and TRBJ2-7, with 13 bases aligning to TRBD2. This CDR3 comprises 15 residues. The germline gives CDR1 MDHEN, CDR2 SYDVKM. The CDR3 DNA follows: TGTGCCAGCAGTTTCGGACTAGCGGGGGCCTACGAGCCGTACTTC. Translating it yields CASSFGLAGAYEPYF.

This clonotype has a handful of counts. The V call is TRBV2, the J call TRBJ1-4; D uncertain. Deletions cut 4 bases from V and 4 bases from J, with 4 bases between. CDR1 and CDR2 from the germline V gene are SNHLY and FYNNEI. The CDR3 consists of 12 residues. CDR3 sequence reads: CASSVGNEKLFF. The CDR3, as DNA: TGTGCCAGCAGTGTTGGTAATGAAAAACTGTTTTTT.

This clonotype was seen only a few times. This chain uses TRBV4-3 with TRBJ1-5; maybe TRBD1 (6 bases). This CDR3 has 15 amino acids. Deletions cut 6 bases from V and 7 bases from J, with 19 bases between. From germline, CDR1 is LGHNA and CDR2 YSLEER. CDR3 sequence (DNA): TGCGCCAGCAGTGAGGGGAGGGGGGCAGGGCAGCCCCAGCATTTT. Amino acid sequence: CASSEGRGAGQPQHF.

This clonotype was recorded at least ten times. V gene TRBV29-1 combines with J gene TRBJ1-3, with D possibly TRBD1 on 6 matching bases. V was clipped by 7 bases and J by 2 bases, with 9 bases between them. The CDR3 is 12 residues long. Germline CDR1 reads SQVTM; CDR2 reads ANQGSEA. For the CDR3, the DNA is TGCAGCGCCCGGACAGCTGGAAACACCATATATTTT. It translates to CSARTAGNTIYF. The whole variable domain, remainder taken from reference TRBV29-1 and TRBJ1-3, is SAVISQKPSRDICQRGTSLTIQCQVDSQVTMMFWYRQQPGQSLTLIATANQGSEATYESGFVIDKFPISRPNLTFSTLTVSNMSPEDSSIYLCSARTAGNTIYFGEGSWLTVV.

This clonotype was recorded at least ten times. The chain couples TRBV5-6 to TRBJ1-6, with 9 bases matching TRBD1. The length of the CDR3 is 14 residues. Germline lookup yields CDR1 SGHDT and CDR2 YYEEEE. With V trimmed by 3 bases and J by 11 bases, 6 bases remained unmatched. This CDR3 reads CASSSGQGIAPLHF. The DNA of the CDR3 is TGTGCCAGCAGCTCGGGACAGGGAATCGCACCCCTCCACTTT.

The rearrangement joins TRBV6-1 to TRBJ2-7; D assignment may be TRBD1 or TRBD2 (5 bases each). The V end was cut by 6 bases, the J end by 9 bases, with 18 bases between. The CDR3 runs 13 residues. CDR1 MNHNS and CDR2 SASEGT come from the germline V gene. This chain's CDR3 is CASSGAAGGGQYF. For the CDR3, the DNA is TGTGCCAGCAGCGGGGCAGCCGGCGGTGGGCAGTACTTC.

This clonotype was seen at least ten times. The rearrangement links TRBV15 to TRBJ2-1, with D possibly TRBD1 on 5 matching bases. V lost 0 bases and J lost 12, with 9 bases in between. The CDR3 is 12 residues long. Germline assignment: CDR1 LNHNV and CDR2 YYDKDF (reference sequence). CDR3 sequence: CATSRDLGAQFF. The CDR3, as DNA: TGTGCCACCAGCAGAGATTTAGGGGCGCAGTTCTTC.

This clonotype was seen ten or more times. The chain has TRBV3-1 and TRBJ2-7; 8 bases line up with TRBD1. CDR1 LGHDT and CDR2 YNNKEL come from the germline V gene (reference sequence). The junction had 5 bases not matched to a gene; V was cut back by 0 bases and J by 7 bases. This CDR3 has 14 amino acids. The CDR3 protein is CASSQDSDRAEQYF. In nucleotides, the CDR3 is TGTGCCAGCAGCCAAGATTCGGACAGGGCGGAGCAGTACTTC.